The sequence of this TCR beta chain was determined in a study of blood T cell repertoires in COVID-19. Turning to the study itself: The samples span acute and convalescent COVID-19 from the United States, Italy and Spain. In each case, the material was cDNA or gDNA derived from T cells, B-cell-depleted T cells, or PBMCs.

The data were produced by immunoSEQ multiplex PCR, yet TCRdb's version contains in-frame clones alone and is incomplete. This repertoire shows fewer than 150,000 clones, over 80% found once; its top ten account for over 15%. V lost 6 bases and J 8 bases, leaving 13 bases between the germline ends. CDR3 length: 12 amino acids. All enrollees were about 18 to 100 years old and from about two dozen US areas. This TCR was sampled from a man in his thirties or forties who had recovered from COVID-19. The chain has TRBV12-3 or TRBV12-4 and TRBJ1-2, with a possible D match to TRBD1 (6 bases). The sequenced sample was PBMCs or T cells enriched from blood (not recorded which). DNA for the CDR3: TGTGCCAGCAGCCCCCAGGGGCGAGGCTACACCTTC. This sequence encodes CASSPQGRGYTF.